These 20 T cell receptor beta chains originate from one sample sequenced in a study of cytomegalovirus exposure and HLA in healthy donors (dated by TCRdb to between 2016 and 2019). Library prep was done by the immunoSEQ multiplex PCR assay. The multiplex PCR relied on a mix of 60 forward primers for TCR Vbeta segments and 13 reverse primers for TCR Jbeta segments. This immuneACCESS table, as held by TCRdb, lists in-frame sequences with V and J called but not all clones. Of the missing ones, under half trace to an unresolved V gene in checked studies; the others have no known cause. This sample gives around 120,000 clones in total; roughly 63% of them show up just once. Of the sample, more than 8.5% falls within the top ten clones. Sequenced: PBMCs. These receptors came from a man aged 40-50 years in good health and CMV-seropositive.

This clone was seen only a few times. The chain is built from TRBV6-4 and TRBJ2-7, with 9 bases aligning to TRBD2. The CDR3 extends over 15 amino acids. Per the germline V gene, CDR1 is MRHNA and CDR2 is SNTAGT. J gave up 4 bases and V 5 bases, and 9 bases lay outside the gene matches. CDR3 coding DNA: TGTGCCAGCAGTCCCTTGGCGGGAGGGCCTTACGAGCAGTACTTC. Protein product: CASSPLAGGPYEQYF.

This clone occurred a few times. The V gene is TRBV15, the J gene TRBJ2-5; 7 nucleotides align to TRBD2. Trimming at V came to 0 bases and at J to 0 bases, leaving 7 bases not matched to a gene. Germline V gives CDR1 LNHNV, CDR2 YYDKDF (reference sequence). The CDR3 has 17 amino acids. The CDR3 protein is CATSREGLRGYQETQYF. The DNA for the CDR3 is TGTGCCACCAGCAGAGAGGGACTACGGGGGTACCAAGAGACCCAGTACTTC.

A few counts support this clone. The CDR3 here is CASSEVAQETQYF. The CDR3 DNA reads as TGTGCCAGCAGTGAAGTGGCCCAAGAGACCCAGTACTTC. This rearrangement joins TRBV6-1 to TRBJ2-5; no definite D call. Germline lookup yields CDR1 MNHNS and CDR2 SASEGT. This CDR3 is built from 13 residues. V dropped 1 base and J dropped 1 base, with 4 bases sitting between them.

The rearrangement uses TRBV19 and TRBJ1-6; 9 bases fit TRBD1. Trimming removed 3 bases from V and 10 bases from J; junction bases left unmatched: 13. Germline V gene data show CDR1 as LNHDA and CDR2 as SQIVND (reference sequence). There are 17 residues in the CDR3. The CDR3 DNA follows: TGTGCCAGTAGTATTGAGCCGCGCGGGACAGGGATATCACCCCTCCACTTT. This codes for CASSIEPRGTGISPLHF.

This sequence joins TRBV4-3 and TRBJ2-1, with TRBD2 identical over 10 bases. Trimming removed 1 base from V and 12 bases from J; junction bases left unmatched: 3. The CDR3 covers 13 residues. CDR1 and CDR2 (germline): LGHNA, YSLEER. The CDR3 sequence: CASSQGLAGVQFF. In nucleotides, the CDR3 is TGCGCCAGCAGCCAAGGGCTAGCGGGAGTGCAGTTCTTC.

This chain connects TRBV28 to TRBJ1-1; no firm D call. Deletions cut 6 bases from V and 0 bases from J, with 8 bases between. The CDR3 loop spans 13 amino acids. The V gene's germline CDR1 is MDHEN and CDR2 SYDVKM. The CDR3 nucleotides read TGTGCCAGCAGACCGAGGATGAACACTGAAGCTTTCTTT. This translates into CASRPRMNTEAFF.

The chain links TRBV29-1 to TRBJ2-3; possible D gene TRBD1, 5 bases. V gave up 7 bases and J gave up 4 bases, with 12 bases separating them. The germline CDR1 and CDR2 sequences are SQVTM and ANQGSEA. The CDR3 has 12 residues. DNA for the CDR3: TGCAGCGCTAGACCAGGGTCAGATACGCAGTATTTT. This encodes CSARPGSDTQYF.

The table lists this clone with a few counts. The chain joins TRBV10-3 to TRBJ2-1, with unresolved D. Germline lookup yields CDR1 ENHRY and CDR2 SYGVKD. V shed 0 bases and J shed 6 bases, with 6 bases lying between them. This CDR3 is 13 amino acids long. The DNA of the CDR3 is TGTGCCATCAGTGAGTCTAACTCCAATGAGCAGTTCTTC. Its translation is CAISESNSNEQFF.

The chain uses TRBV7-9 and TRBJ2-3; tentative D call: TRBD1 (5 bases). The germline V and J ends were trimmed by 2 bases and 2 bases, with 11 bases remaining between them. The CDR3 sequence is 15 residues long. The germline V gene has CDR1 SEHNR and CDR2 FQNEAQ (reference sequence). CDR3: CASSLMAGNTDTQYF. Written as DNA, the CDR3 is TGTGCCAGCAGCTTAATGGCAGGGAACACAGATACGCAGTATTTT.

V and J are TRBV19 and TRBJ1-1; possibly TRBD1 for D (6 bases). This CDR3 has 14 amino acids. The V end lost 3 bases, the J end lost 5 bases, and 13 bases lay between the germline ends. From germline, CDR1 is LNHDA and CDR2 SQIVND (reference sequence). The CDR3 DNA reads TGTGCCAGTAGTATGTGGGGGCTTCGGACTGAAGCTTTCTTT. Its translation: CASSMWGLRTEAFF.

The V and J genes are TRBV2 and TRBJ2-7; the D is unclear. The V and J ends lost 2 bases and 7 bases respectively, with 15 bases between them. Germline values: CDR1 SNHLY, CDR2 FYNNEI. This CDR3 region has 14 residues. Here the CDR3 reads CASSELSPEMEQYF. DNA for the CDR3: TGTGCCAGCAGTGAATTAAGCCCCGAGATGGAGCAGTACTTC. Filled out from reference TRBV2 and TRBJ2-7, the complete variable domain reads EPEVTQTPSHQVTQMGQEVILRCVPISNHLYFYWYRQILGQKVEFLVSFYNNEISEKSEIFDDQFSVERPDGSNFTLKIRSTKLEDSAMYFCASSELSPEMEQYFGPGTRLTVT.

V usage is TRBV6-5 and J usage is TRBJ1-1; tentative D call: TRBD1 (5 bases). Trimming removed 5 bases from V and 11 bases from J, with 21 bases in between. The CDR3 sequence is 14 residues long. Per the germline V gene, CDR1 is MNHEY and CDR2 is SVGAGI. CDR3 sequence reads: CASSTWPGRWKAFF. CDR3 bases: TGTGCCAGCAGTACCTGGCCAGGGCGTTGGAAGGCTTTCTTT.

The J gene is TRBJ1-5, the V gene TRBV2; 7 nucleotides line up with TRBD1. Per the germline V gene, CDR1 is SNHLY and CDR2 is FYNNEI. Unmatched junction bases numbered 17, after V lost 5 bases and J lost 7 bases. The CDR3 is 17 amino acids. The CDR3 DNA reads as TGTGCCAGCAGTCGACAACAGGGGCAACGGATTGTACAGCCCCAGCATTTT. It yields the protein CASSRQQGQRIVQPQHF.

CDR3 sequence (DNA): TGTGCCAGCAGCGGAGACAGTTCTGGGGCCAACGTCCTGACTTTC. Its protein is CASSGDSSGANVLTF. V and J are TRBV2 and TRBJ2-6; TRBD1 might be the D (5 bases). The CDR3 has 15 amino acids. Trimming stripped 6 bases from V and 1 base from J, with 10 bases between. Germline assignment: CDR1 SNHLY and CDR2 FYNNEI.

The rearrangement joins TRBV4-3 to TRBJ1-5; D is undetermined. Between the trimmed V and J ends, which lost 0 bases and 4 bases, there was a span of 4 bases. The CDR3 spans 13 residues. Germline CDR1 and CDR2: LGHNA and YSLEER. Here the CDR3 reads CASSQDLNQPQHF. CDR3 coding DNA: TGCGCCAGCAGCCAAGATCTTAATCAGCCCCAGCATTTT.

The chain links TRBV6-6 to TRBJ2-6; D might be TRBD1 (6 bases). The CDR3 runs to 15 residues. CDR1 MNHNY and CDR2 SVGAGI come from the germline V gene (reference sequence). Trimming took 5 bases from V and 1 from J, leaving 9 bases between them. The CDR3 here is CASSDRPSGANVLTF. The CDR3 nucleotides are TGTGCCAGCAGTGACAGGCCTTCTGGGGCCAACGTCCTGACTTTC.

The rearrangement joins TRBV23-1 to TRBJ2-3; D call uncertain. TRBV23-1 is treated as an ORF (open reading frame) with a function not yet certain. The CDR3 has 10 amino acids. V lost 9 bases, J lost 6 bases, and 7 bases lay in between. In DNA, the CDR3 is TGCGCCAGTCTATGTGATACGCAGTATTTT. Translation: CASLCDTQYF.

This clone was recorded once. The gene calls are TRBV13 and TRBJ2-5; a weak D match, TRBD2 (7 bases). Trimming removed 0 bases from V and 4 bases from J, with 12 bases in between. Per germline, CDR1 PRHDT and CDR2 FYEKMQ (reference sequence). This CDR3 comprises 15 residues. The CDR3 loop reads CASSLGGGGAETQYF. The CDR3 bases are TGTGCCAGCAGCTTAGGAGGGGGAGGGGCAGAGACCCAGTACTTC.

The rearrangement links TRBV18 to TRBJ2-5; TRBD1 is a possible D gene (5 bases). Per germline, CDR1 KGHSH and CDR2 LQKENI. Deletions cut 0 bases from V and 5 bases from J, with 25 bases between. The CDR3 has 19 amino acids. CDR3 DNA: TGTGCCAGCTCACCACCCGTCCAGGGCTCCCTCCGTCCGATGGAGACCCAGTACTTC. Protein: CASSPPVQGSLRPMETQYF.

The rearrangement joins TRBV4-2 to TRBJ2-5; D is undetermined. V was cut by 0 bases and J by 1 base, with 12 bases left in between. The germline CDR1 and CDR2 sequences are LGHNA and YNFKEQ. The CDR3 length is 16 residues. In DNA, the CDR3 is TGTGCCAGCAGCCAAGACTCGACTCGAAGCCAAGAGACCCAGTACTTC. It translates to CASSQDSTRSQETQYF.